Given below is one TCR beta chain in context. There are 16 residues in the CDR3. Per the original methods: Estimation of nucleated cell counts was performed using reference gene primer amplification. The assay was immunoSEQ multiplex PCR, and TCRdb's table has in-frame clones only and misses some. V, J and clone size are taken as reported in that table, and D and trimming were inferred from the DNA itself. Here the sample spans approximately 170,000 clones, 90% being singletons. These data belong to a study of blood T cell repertoires in COVID-19. Specimen: peripheral blood. This receptor was taken from a man between 60 and 75 years old with active or convalescent COVID-19. The J gene is TRBJ2-3, the V gene TRBV21-1; the table calls TRBD2, which could not be checked here. TRBV21-1 is annotated as a pseudogene. CDR3 sequence (DNA): TGTGCCAGCAGCGTACAACCGGGACTAAGCACAGATACGCAGTATTTT. It encodes CASSVQPGLSTDTQYF.